This entry lists 32 T cell receptor beta chains sequenced from one sample in a study of CD8+ T cells in alopecia areata. Once RNA had been extracted, it was reverse transcribed into cDNA to act as the sequencing template. Sequencing used immunoSEQ multiplex PCR; TCRdb keeps in-frame clones, though not all of them. The sample yields 75,000 to 100,000 clones, 41% seen once. Specimen: CD4+ T cells sorted from blood. All receptors derive from a human donor with alopecia areata.

CDR3 nucleotides: TGTGCCAGCAGCGTGAACATTTATCAGCCCCAGCATTTT. This sequence encodes CASSVNIYQPQHF. This chain connects TRBV9 to TRBJ1-5; D unresolved. V was shortened by 2 bases and J by 5 bases, with 8 bases between the two germline ends. The CDR3 runs 13 residues. Germline V lookup: CDR1 SGDLS, CDR2 YYNGEE.

The V call is TRBV29-1, the J call TRBJ1-2; D not certain. CDR3 length equals 12 residues. V lost 6 bases and J 7 bases, leaving 15 bases between the germline ends. Per the germline V gene, CDR1 is SQVTM and CDR2 is ANQGSEA. In nucleotides, the CDR3 is TGCAGCGTCAGAGACGAGGGTTTTGGCTACACCTTC. This translates into CSVRDEGFGYTF.

Comment on this clone: The junction departs from germline at one end; a sequencing error may be responsible. The rearrangement links TRBV7-7 to TRBJ2-5, with D maybe TRBD1 (6 bases). CDR3 length equals 14 residues. Germline V gene data show CDR1 as SSHAT and CDR2 as FNYEAQ (reference sequence). The CDR3 reads CASSTPGQMETQYF. The CDR3 DNA is TGTGCTAGCAGCACCCCGGGACAAATGGAGACCCAGTACTTC.

This chain links TRBV5-4 with TRBJ1-2, with D uncertain. CDR3 length: 15 amino acids. Germline V CDR1 and CDR2: SGHNT, YYREEE (reference sequence). V lost 2 bases to trimming and J lost 1 base, with 12 bases between them. CDR3 sequence reads: CASSFTARNNYGYTF. In nucleotides, the CDR3 is TGTGCCAGCAGCTTTACCGCTCGGAATAACTATGGCTACACCTTC. The entire variable domain, with the rest obtained from reference TRBV5-4 and TRBJ1-2, is as follows: ETGVTQSPTHLIKTRGQQVTLRCSSQSGHNTVSWYQQALGQGPQFIFQYYREEENGRGNFPPRFSGLQFPNYSSELNVNALELDDSALYLCASSFTARNNYGYTFGSGTRLTVV.

The rearrangement links TRBV30 to TRBJ2-1; a weak D match, TRBD1 (5 bases). Per the germline V gene, CDR1 is GTSNPN and CDR2 is SVGIG (reference sequence). Trimming took 5 bases from V and 7 from J, leaving 15 bases between them. The CDR3 extends over 13 amino acids. The CDR3 loop is CAWAGQGLNEQFF. The CDR3 region has the DNA TGTGCCTGGGCCGGTCAGGGTTTGAATGAGCAGTTCTTC.

This sequence joins TRBV4-1 and TRBJ2-7; 7 positions match TRBD2. Germline assignment: CDR1 MGHRA and CDR2 YSYEKL. This CDR3 is built from 16 residues. Germline trimming cut 2 bases from V and 6 bases from J; bases unmatched to any gene: 13. CDR3 residues: CASSQSPHGLVGEQYF. The CDR3 nucleotides read TGCGCCAGCAGCCAAAGTCCACACGGACTAGTAGGCGAGCAGTACTTC.

V gene TRBV5-6 combines with J gene TRBJ2-7, with 8 bases aligning to TRBD2. This CDR3 contains 13 residues. With 6 bases clipped from V and 4 bases from J, the junction kept 6 bases outside the gene matches. Germline V gene sequence: CDR1 SGHDT, CDR2 YYEEEE. This chain's CDR3 is CASKATSAYEQYF. The CDR3, as DNA: TGTGCCAGCAAGGCGACTAGCGCATACGAGCAGTACTTC.

V usage is TRBV6-5 and J usage is TRBJ2-7; 10 nucleotides line up with TRBD2. Germline trimming cut 5 bases from V and 2 bases from J; bases unmatched to any gene: 6. CDR1 and CDR2 (germline): MNHEY, SVGAGI. This CDR3 comprises 15 residues. CDR3 sequence reads: CASSISGRPPYEQYF. In DNA form, the CDR3 reads TGTGCCAGCAGTATTAGCGGGAGGCCGCCCTACGAGCAGTACTTC.

J is TRBJ2-3 and V is TRBV7-9; the D is unclear. The CDR3 covers 13 residues. Germline CDR1 is SEHNR and CDR2 is FQNEAQ (reference sequence). Trimming stripped 6 bases from V and 4 bases from J, with 11 bases between. The CDR3 protein is CASSSISSDTQYF. CDR3 sequence (DNA): TGTGCCAGCAGTTCAATCAGCTCAGATACGCAGTATTTT. Full variable domain (outside the CDR3, taken from reference TRBV7-9 and TRBJ2-3): DTGVSQNPRHKITKRGQNVTFRCDPISEHNRLYWYRQTLGQGPEFLTYFQNEAQLEKSRLLSDRFSAERPKGSFSTLEIQRTEQGDSAMYLCASSSISSDTQYFGPGTRLTVL.

The chain is built from TRBV20-1 and TRBJ2-5; the D is unclear. Looked up from germline, CDR1 is DFQATT and CDR2 is SNEGSKA (reference sequence). V shed 1 base and J shed 9 bases, with 6 bases lying between them. CDR3 length: 10 amino acids. The CDR3 reads CSARVGPQYF. Here the CDR3 DNA reads TGCAGTGCTAGAGTAGGCCCCCAGTACTTC.

The J gene is TRBJ2-6, the V gene TRBV7-7; D perhaps matches TRBD2 (6 bases). The CDR3 totals 15 residues. Germline V lookup: CDR1 SSHAT, CDR2 FNYEAQ (reference sequence). The CDR3 nucleotides read TGTGCTAGCGGCCTAGGAGTTGCTGGGGCCAACGTCCTGACTTTC. It codes for CASGLGVAGANVLTF. The full variable domain, its missing parts supplied by reference TRBV7-7 and TRBJ2-6, is GAGVSQSPRYKVTKRGQDVTLRCDPISSHATLYWYQQALGQGPEFLTYFNYEAQPDKSGLPSDRFSAERPEGSISTLTIQRTEQRDSAMYRCASGLGVAGANVLTFGAGSRLTVL.

There are a few counts of this clone. This chain connects TRBV6-5 to TRBJ2-7; D is unresolved. Germline V gene lookup returns CDR1 MNHEY and CDR2 SVGAGI. V was clipped by 6 bases and J by 5 bases, with 11 bases between them. The CDR3 has 12 residues. CDR3 DNA sequence: TGTGCCAGCAGCCGACCGGCCGACGAGCAGTACTTC. As protein: CASSRPADEQYF.

The chain carries TRBV28 and TRBJ2-7, with 11 bases that match TRBD2. CDR3 length equals 17 residues. Germline CDR1 reads MDHEN; CDR2 reads SYDVKM. V shed 3 bases and J 4 bases; nucleotides not matched to a gene: 11. In nucleotides, the CDR3 is TGTGCCAGCAGTTTTGTCCTACTAGCGGGAGTTGAATACGAGCAGTACTTC. Protein sequence: CASSFVLLAGVEYEQYF.

This clone was detected a few times. V is TRBV7-3 and J is TRBJ1-6; D gene ambiguous. The CDR3 has 14 amino acids. Germline V lookup: CDR1 SGHTA, CDR2 FQGTGA. V gave up 2 bases and J gave up 6 bases, with 8 bases separating them. The CDR3 nucleotides are TGTGCCAGCAGCTTATCCGGGGTTAATTCACCCCTCCACTTT. Residues: CASSLSGVNSPLHF.

This clone was observed a handful of times. The chain couples TRBV29-1 to TRBJ1-1; 9 bases are a match to TRBD1. The CDR3 covers 12 residues. Germline CDR1 SQVTM, CDR2 ANQGSEA. Unmatched junction bases numbered 7, after V lost 8 bases and J lost 6 bases. The CDR3 coding sequence is TGCAGCCCGACCCGGACAGGGGCTGAAGCTTTCTTT. This translates into CSPTRTGAEAFF.

The CDR3 bases are TGTGCCAGCATTCCTTTCACAGGGGGGTGGGTATTCAACGAGCAGTACTTC. This sequence encodes CASIPFTGGWVFNEQYF. The chain couples TRBV28 to TRBJ2-5; TRBD1 aligns across 8 bases. The J call is in doubt because the DNA end fits TRBJ2-7 better. CDR1 MDHEN and CDR2 SYDVKM come from the germline V gene. This CDR3 comprises 17 residues.

This clone was counted only a few times. The chain is built from TRBV29-1 and TRBJ2-7, with D possibly being TRBD1 or TRBD2 (5 bases each). V gave up 5 bases and J gave up 0 bases, with 14 bases separating them. This CDR3 is 14 amino acids long. From germline, CDR1 is SQVTM and CDR2 ANQGSEA. This chain's CDR3 is CSVMRTGASYEQYF. The CDR3 DNA reads TGCAGCGTTATGCGGACCGGGGCCTCCTACGAGCAGTACTTC.

Only one count was recorded for this clone. V and J are TRBV5-1 and TRBJ2-7; D is perhaps TRBD1 or TRBD2 (5 bases each). Germline V gene lookup returns CDR1 SGHRS and CDR2 YFSETQ. This CDR3 region has 13 residues. V was cut by 0 bases and J by 7 bases, with 11 bases left in between. The CDR3: CASSLERGREQYF. For the CDR3, the DNA is TGCGCCAGCAGCTTGGAACGGGGCAGGGAGCAGTACTTC.

This clone occurred once. The gene calls are TRBV5-4 and TRBJ2-2; tentatively, D is TRBD1 (5 bases). Germline CDR1 reads SGHNT; CDR2 reads YYREEE (reference sequence). CDR3 size: 15 residues. Trimming removed 0 bases at V and 7 bases at J, with 13 bases between. CDR3 in amino acids: CASSLDRQGVGELFF. DNA of the CDR3: TGTGCCAGCAGCTTGGATCGGCAGGGTGTCGGGGAGCTGTTTTTT.

This clone is medium-sized (0.01 to 0.1%) in the sample. This chain joins TRBV9 and TRBJ2-6; unclear D gene. V lost 7 bases, J lost 0 bases, and 14 bases lay in between. The CDR3 is 16 residues long. Germline V gene data show CDR1 as SGDLS and CDR2 as YYNGEE. CDR3 DNA: TGTGCCAGCGCCACCCTCGTCAACTCTGGGGCCAACGTCCTGACTTTC. Residues: CASATLVNSGANVLTF.

This clone was observed a handful of times. V is TRBV7-2 and J is TRBJ2-5; 8 bases map to TRBD2. The germline V gene has CDR1 SGHTA and CDR2 FQGNSA. The CDR3 contains 13 residues. The V and J ends lost 10 bases and 5 bases, in that order; junction bases with no gene match: 9. The CDR3 protein is CATKAGVMETQYF. The CDR3 DNA is TGTGCCACCAAAGCGGGGGTAATGGAGACCCAGTACTTC.

This clone appeared a few times. The chain has TRBV29-1 and TRBJ2-5, with TRBD1 identical over 9 bases. CDR3 length: 16 residues. Per the germline V gene, CDR1 is SQVTM and CDR2 is ANQGSEA. J gave up 4 bases and V 2 bases, and 11 bases lay outside the gene matches. The CDR3 is CSVEKGQGRFRETQYF. CDR3 DNA: TGCAGCGTTGAAAAGGGACAGGGACGGTTTCGAGAGACCCAGTACTTC.

This CDR3 reads CASPKVGAMSSYEQYF. The CDR3 DNA follows: TGTGCCAGCCCCAAGGTGGGGGCCATGAGCTCCTACGAGCAGTACTTC. The genes are TRBV2 and TRBJ2-7; a possible D gene is TRBD1 (6 bases). The CDR3 totals 16 residues. Germline V gene data show CDR1 as SNHLY and CDR2 as FYNNEI. Trimming removed 8 bases at V and 0 bases at J, with 20 bases between. Full variable domain (rest looked up from reference TRBV2 and TRBJ2-7): EPEVTQTPSHQVTQMGQEVILRCVPISNHLYFYWYRQILGQKVEFLVSFYNNEISEKSEIFDDQFSVERPDGSNFTLKIRSTKLEDSAMYFCASPKVGAMSSYEQYFGPGTRLTVT.

The sample holds many counts of this clone. The chain has TRBV10-3 and TRBJ2-7; 9 nucleotides agree with TRBD1. Looked up from germline, CDR1 is ENHRY and CDR2 is SYGVKD. The CDR3 consists of 14 residues. The junction had 6 bases not matched to a gene; V was cut back by 5 bases and J by 4 bases. The CDR3 nucleotides read TGTGCCATCAGTCAAACAGGGGGCGTTTACGAGCAGTACTTC. It codes for CAISQTGGVYEQYF.

The sample holds a few counts of this clone. This chain links TRBV7-8 with TRBJ2-5; D may be TRBD1 or TRBD2 (7 bases each). Germline V gene data show CDR1 as SGHVS and CDR2 as FQNEAQ. This CDR3 region has 15 residues. Between the trimmed V and J ends, which lost 6 bases and 5 bases, there was a span of 19 bases. The CDR3 protein is CASSPRQGGWETQYF. CDR3 DNA sequence: TGTGCCAGCAGTCCGAGACAGGGAGGGTGGGAGACCCAGTACTTC.

The chain employs TRBV13 and TRBJ1-5, with D hard to call. This CDR3 is built from 15 residues. V lost 0 bases, J lost 4 bases, and 10 bases lay in between. The germline V gene has CDR1 PRHDT and CDR2 FYEKMQ (reference sequence). CDR3 nucleotides: TGTGCCAGCAGCTTAGGCCGAGAGAGAAATCAGCCCCAGCATTTT. It translates to CASSLGRERNQPQHF. Full variable domain (missing parts from reference TRBV13 and TRBJ1-5): AAGVIQSPRHLIKEKRETATLKCYPIPRHDTVYWYQQGPGQDPQFLISFYEKMQSDKGSIPDRFSAQQFSDYHSELNMSSLELGDSALYFCASSLGRERNQPQHFGDGTRLSIL.

The CDR3, as DNA: TGTGCCAGCAGCCCTGGACAGGGGCGAAACTACGAGCAGTACTTC. Protein: CASSPGQGRNYEQYF. This chain uses TRBV7-9 with TRBJ2-7; 9 bases line up with TRBD1. In germline, CDR1 is SEHNR, CDR2 FQNEAQ (reference sequence). Trimming at V came to 5 bases and at J to 3 bases, leaving 8 bases not matched to a gene. The CDR3 sequence is 15 residues long.

The V call is TRBV15, the J call TRBJ2-1; D call uncertain. The length of the CDR3 is 14 residues. Germline V CDR1 and CDR2: LNHNV, YYDKDF (reference sequence). Trimming shortened V by 0 bases and J by 6 bases, and 9 bases separated the two germline ends. CDR3 residues: CATSRDGWANEQFF. In DNA, the CDR3 is TGTGCCACCAGCAGAGATGGTTGGGCCAATGAGCAGTTCTTC.

This sequence joins TRBV10-2 and TRBJ2-7, with a possible D match to TRBD1 (5 bases). V shed 4 bases and J shed 4 bases, with 8 bases lying between them. This CDR3 contains 12 residues. Per germline, CDR1 WSHSY and CDR2 SAAADI. The CDR3 sequence is CASSGGSYEQYF. The CDR3 DNA is TGCGCCAGCAGTGGGGGCTCTTACGAGCAGTACTTC.

This clone occurred once. The chain joins TRBV9 to TRBJ2-3; D may match TRBD1 or TRBD2 (7 bases each). The CDR3 loop spans 15 amino acids. The germline gives CDR1 SGDLS, CDR2 YYNGEE. V gave up 2 bases and J gave up 2 bases, with 12 bases separating them. The chain's CDR3 is CASSVRGGNTDTQYF. Here the CDR3 DNA reads TGTGCCAGCAGCGTCAGGGGGGGAAACACAGATACGCAGTATTTT.

The table lists this clone with a few counts. The chain recombines TRBV15 with TRBJ2-3; D remains ambiguous. The CDR3 has 15 residues. The germline CDR1 and CDR2 sequences are LNHNV and YYDKDF (reference sequence). The V end lost 2 bases, the J end lost 2 bases, and 11 bases lay between the germline ends. The CDR3 coding sequence is TGTGCCACCAGCAGATTTGAATTATCCACAGATACGCAGTATTTT. It is translated as CATSRFELSTDTQYF.

This clone has only a few counts. In DNA, the CDR3 is TGTGCCAGCAGCTATCTTAGGTCTAGCGGCTTAGCCAAAAACATTCAGTACTTC. Its translation is CASSYLRSSGLAKNIQYF. V is TRBV7-2 and J is TRBJ2-4, with 7 bases aligning to TRBD2. CDR1 and CDR2 (germline): SGHTA, FQGNSA. The CDR3 runs to 18 residues. The junction had 12 bases not matched to a gene; V was cut back by 4 bases and J by 0 bases.